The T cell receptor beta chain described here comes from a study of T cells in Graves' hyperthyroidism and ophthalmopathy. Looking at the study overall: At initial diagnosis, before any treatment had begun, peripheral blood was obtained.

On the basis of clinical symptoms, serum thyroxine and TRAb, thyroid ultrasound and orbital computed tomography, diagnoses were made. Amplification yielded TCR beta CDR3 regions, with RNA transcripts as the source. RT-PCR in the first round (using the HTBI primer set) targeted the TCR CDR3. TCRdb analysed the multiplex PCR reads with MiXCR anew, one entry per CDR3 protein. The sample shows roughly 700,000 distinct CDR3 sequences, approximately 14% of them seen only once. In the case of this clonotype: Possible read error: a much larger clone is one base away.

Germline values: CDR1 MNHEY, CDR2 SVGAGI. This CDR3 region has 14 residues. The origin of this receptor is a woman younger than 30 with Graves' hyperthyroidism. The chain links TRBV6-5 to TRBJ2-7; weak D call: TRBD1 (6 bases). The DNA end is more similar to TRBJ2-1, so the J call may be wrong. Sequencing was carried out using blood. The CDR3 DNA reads TGTGCCAGCAGTTACATGGACAGCTCCTACGAGCAGTTCTTC. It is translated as CASSYMDSSYEQFF.